This T cell receptor (beta chain) was recovered during a study of OX40 agonist ivuxolimab in advanced cancers. Context from the whole study: Ivuxolimab, which targeted the costimulatory receptor OX40 (CD134), was an agonistic, fully human IgG2 monoclonal antibody. Intravenous ivuxolimab was administered to patients every 2 weeks at six dose levels: 0.01, 0.1, 0.3, 1.5, 3 and 10 mg/kg. Of the roughly 51 dose-escalation patients, hepatocellular carcinoma was present in about 20, melanoma in approximately 15, renal cell carcinoma in 9 and head and neck cancer in 9. A male proportion of 75% to 85% and a mean age of approximately 60 years, ranging from 23 to 79, were recorded for the dose-escalation cohort. Prior anti-PD-1, anti-PD-L1 or anti-CTLA-4 therapy was permitted, and approximately 41% of dose-escalation patients had received checkpoint inhibitors. Partial responses occurred in three dose-escalation patients: two with cutaneous melanoma and one with hepatocellular carcinoma. Peripheral TCRbeta sequencing was intended to test whether TCR sequence diversity was altered and clonal T-cell expansion was caused by ivuxolimab. The paper reports the monotherapy dose-escalation portion (N of about 54 patients) of the phase I ivuxolimab trial.

Genomic DNA was extracted from sorted cells for sequencing of the TCRbeta CDR3 region. The immunoSEQ Assay was used for sequencing of TCRbeta CDR3 regions. TCRdb limited this immuneACCESS table to in-frame rearrangements with V and J called. A share of clones is missing; checked studies link under half to unresolved V genes, and the rest is unexplained. This sample lists 30,000 to 45,000 clones; around 86% were detected once. The ten largest account for 2.4% of the sample. Results and caveats for the whole study, not just this receptor: At doses of 0.1 to 3.0 mg/kg, clonal expansion of both CD4+ and CD8+ T cells in blood was seen between baseline and week 6. Which antigens the clonally expanded peripheral T cells were specific for was not determined. Low levels of normalized T-cell clonal expansion were also shown by some nonresponding patients. On average, CD8+ T cells showed more expanded clones than CD4+ T cells after ivuxolimab. In partial responders in the 0.1-3.0 mg/kg groups, normalized peripheral clonal expansion was found to be among the lowest, especially among CD8+ T cells.

The trial excluded patients who had a history of autoimmune disease or were on systemic immunosuppression. Peripheral blood for TCR sequencing was drawn from every dose cohort at baseline, at cycle 4 day 1 and at cycle 7 day 1. Samples came from an open-label, multicenter, first-in-human phase I dose-escalation trial of ivuxolimab. Adults with locally advanced or metastatic melanoma, renal cell, hepatocellular, or head and neck squamous cell carcinoma were enrolled in the trial. Before TCR sequencing, CD4+ and CD8+ T cells were separately sorted from peripheral blood. The CDR3 measures 15 amino acids from cysteine to phenylalanine. Kept here is only the CDR3 DNA, which spans 45 bases and is read in frame from base 1. V is cut by 0 bases and J by 1 base, and the space between the germline ends is 9 bases. CDR1 and CDR2 were assigned from the germline V gene as MNHEY and SVGAGI. With respect to this clone: Its antigen is not yet known. Base qualities are not provided; no much larger clone lies one nucleotide away.

This sample comprised CD4+ or CD8+ T cells sorted from blood, obtained in a trial of the OX40 agonist ivuxolimab. The chain uses TRBV6-5 and TRBJ1-1; a tentative D call is TRBD1 (5 bases match). The receptor's source is an adult with an advanced solid tumor such as melanoma, head and neck, liver or kidney cancer. DNA sequence: TGTGCCAGCAGTTACTCCCCAGGGTCGAACACTGAAGCTTTCTTT. Its product reads: CASSYSPGSNTEAFF.